Listed below are T cell receptor beta chains from one sample, sequenced in a study of control samples from healthy donors and cancer patients. Here immunoSEQ multiplex PCR was the method, and the copy in TCRdb shows in-frame clones only, minus some. The sample has 150,000 to 200,000 clones; more than 85% are singletons. Sequenced input: blood. The source is a woman between 40 and 55 years old in good health. CDR3s leave out the opening cysteine and the closing phenylalanine or tryptophan.

J,V,CDR3
TRBJ1-5,TRBV19,ASSMHRDQPQH
TRBJ1-5,TRBV13,ASSHGQGARQPQH
TRBJ2-7,TRBV24-1,ATSDLDGSYEQY
TRBJ1-1,TRBV5-1,ASSLLTDTLGTEAF
TRBJ1-4,TRBV19,ASREQGGSYEKLF
TRBJ1-2,TRBV5-4,ASSLAAQGSYGYT
TRBJ1-1,TRBV5-5,ASSLRGRANEAF
TRBJ1-4,TRBV7-6,ASSSRTGLNEKLF
TRBJ2-3,TRBV5-1,ASSLGQSTDTQY
TRBJ1-2,TRBV5-6,ASSSQVYTGYT
TRBJ2-1,TRBV6-6,ASTNNGGALNEQF
TRBJ1-6,TRBV3-1/TRBV3-2,ASSQTPGQGLGSYNSPLH
TRBJ1-1,TRBV5-1,ASSLGRRDVGAF
TRBJ1-4,TRBV5-1,ASSLLNSRATNEKLF
TRBJ1-3,TRBV28,ASLGPSGNTIY
TRBJ2-1,TRBV10-1,ASSDRQGARNEQF
TRBJ1-4,TRBV3-1/TRBV3-2,ASSTSESGNEKLF
TRBJ1-5,TRBV27,ASSLDRGLGPQH
TRBJ1-2,TRBV6-6,ASKGGAYGYT